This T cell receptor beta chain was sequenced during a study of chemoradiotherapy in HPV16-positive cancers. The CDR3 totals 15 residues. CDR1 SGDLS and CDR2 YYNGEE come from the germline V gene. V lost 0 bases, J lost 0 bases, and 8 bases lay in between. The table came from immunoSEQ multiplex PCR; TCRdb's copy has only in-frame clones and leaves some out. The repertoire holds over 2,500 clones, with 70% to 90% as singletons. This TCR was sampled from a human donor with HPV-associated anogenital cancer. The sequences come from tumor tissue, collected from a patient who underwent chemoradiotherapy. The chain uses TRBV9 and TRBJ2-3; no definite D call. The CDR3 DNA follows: TGTGCCAGCAGCGTAGGAGGCCGTAGCACAGATACGCAGTATTTT. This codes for CASSVGGRSTDTQYF.